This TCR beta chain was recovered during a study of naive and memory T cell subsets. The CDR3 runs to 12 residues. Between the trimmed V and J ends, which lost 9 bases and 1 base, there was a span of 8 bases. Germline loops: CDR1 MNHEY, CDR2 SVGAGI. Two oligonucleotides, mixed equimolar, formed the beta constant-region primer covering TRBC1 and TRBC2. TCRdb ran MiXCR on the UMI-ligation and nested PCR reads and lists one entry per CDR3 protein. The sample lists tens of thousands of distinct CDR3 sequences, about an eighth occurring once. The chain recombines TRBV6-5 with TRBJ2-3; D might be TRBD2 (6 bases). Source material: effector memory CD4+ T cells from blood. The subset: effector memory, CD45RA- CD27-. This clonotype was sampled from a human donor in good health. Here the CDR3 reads CASSGRTDTQYF. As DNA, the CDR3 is TGTGCCAGTAGCGGACGCACAGATACGCAGTATTTT.